This T cell receptor (beta chain) is drawn from a study of spatial heterogeneity in lung cancer (dated by TCRdb to about 2019). A note on the overall study: More beta-chain than alpha-chain transcripts were consistently detected, likely reflecting higher beta-chain transcript abundance. TCR transcript counts in tumor regions correlated strongly with a T cell transcriptional module score from matched bulk RNA-seq. The study quantitatively compared TCR alpha and beta repertoires across multiple tumor regions, matched nontumor lung and blood in non-small cell lung cancer. At surgery, both alpha and beta chains were TCR-sequenced in roughly 200 tumor regions, approximately 64 matched nontumor lung samples and just over 55 PBMC samples. The study linked features of the TCR repertoire to counts of nonsynonymous mutations, which were determined by whole-exome sequencing of tumor tissue. In the raw uncorrected reads, each unique combination of TCR and UMI appeared more than ten times on average.

This specimen's time point label, interpreted: sample taken at primary tumor resection. The donors were 60 to 80 patients from the lung TRACERx cohort who had early-stage, untreated non-small cell lung cancer. Without any cell sorting, TCR sequencing was performed on whole RNA extracted either from tumor and nontumor lung tissue or from cryopreserved PBMC samples. Only patients with enough RNA available from two or more tumor regions were chosen for TCR sequencing. A lung pathologist reviewed the tumor and adjacent nontumor lung specimens before the specimens were selected. To prepare the library, 5' RACE was applied. TCRdb records NextSeq 500 as the sequencer. The TCR library protocol attached a unique molecular identifier to each TCR cDNA molecule to allow correction of PCR and sequencing errors. Per the original workflow: TCR identification, UMI-based error correction and CDR3 extraction were all carried out with Decombinator tools. TCRs above a frequency of 2 per 1,000, corresponding to the top 1% of the tumor frequency distribution, were defined as expanded. Expanded tumor TCRs were classed as regional if statistically deemed absent (corrected P<0.05) from at least one tumor region, otherwise ubiquitous. Renyi diversity was computed with the R vegan package after each repertoire had been subsampled 100 times to 5,000 TCRs. CDR3 similarity networks were built from amino acid triplet string-kernel similarity, connecting CDR3s with pairwise similarity above 0.82. TCRdb handled the public reads itself, with Q25 trimming in fastp and clone calling in MiXCR, and kept productive beta chains. CDR3 protein sequences are deduplicated, and each keeps its most common genes and DNA. Here the V and J calls rest on TCRdb's processing, not on the authors' analysis. The sample data list some 9,300 distinct CDR3 sequences, and approximately 50% of these were observed just once. The ten most abundant clones make up roughly 28% of the sample.

A remark on this clonotype: Its antigen is unknown. Base qualities were left out, and no much larger clone turns up one base away. The library was prepared for alpha chains; this beta chain is a stray read, so its frequency means little.

The CDR3 runs 12 amino acids, cysteine and phenylalanine included. Only the CDR3 portion is preserved as DNA: 36 bases, with reading frame beginning at the first base. The junction carries 7 bases between V and J, which are trimmed by 3 bases and 5 bases respectively. Reading the germline V gene (reference sequence) gives CDR1 LNHNV and CDR2 YYDKDF. General findings and caveats noted by the study authors: Estimated TCR-seq coverage of tumor T cells was only roughly 7% for alpha chains and 13% for beta chains. A correlation was observed between the number of expanded intratumoral alpha and beta TCRs and the tumor nonsynonymous mutation count. Confirming at a functional level the hypothesis that regional TCRs recognize regional mutations was considered to require additional single-cell paired TCR alpha and beta sequencing. The count of ubiquitous expanded TCRs correlated with the count of ubiquitous nonsynonymous mutations, and the count of regional expanded TCRs correlated with the count of regional nonsynonymous mutations.

The TCR sequence derives from a female donor with early-stage non-small cell lung cancer. The rearranged chain carries TRBV15 and TRBJ1-2; 5 matching bases give a weak D call of TRBD1. The sample was lung tumor tissue, taken at surgery. CDR3 protein: CATSRDKYGYTF. The DNA is TGTGCCACCAGCAGGGACAAGTATGGCTACACCTTC.